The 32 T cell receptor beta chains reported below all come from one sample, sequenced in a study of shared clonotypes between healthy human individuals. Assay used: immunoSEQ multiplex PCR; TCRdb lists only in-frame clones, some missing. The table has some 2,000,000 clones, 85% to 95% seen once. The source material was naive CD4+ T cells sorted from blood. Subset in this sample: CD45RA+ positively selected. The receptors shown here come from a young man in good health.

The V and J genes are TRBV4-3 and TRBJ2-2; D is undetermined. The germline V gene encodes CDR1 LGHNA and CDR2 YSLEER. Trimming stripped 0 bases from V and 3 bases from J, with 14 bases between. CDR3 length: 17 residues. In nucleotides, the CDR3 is TGCGCCAGCAGCCAAGATGCCACTCCACGACACACCGGGGAGCTGTTTTTT. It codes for CASSQDATPRHTGELFF.

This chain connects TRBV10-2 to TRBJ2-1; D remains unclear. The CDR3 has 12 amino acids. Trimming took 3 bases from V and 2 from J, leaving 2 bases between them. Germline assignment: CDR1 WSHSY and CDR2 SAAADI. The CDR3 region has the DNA TGCGCCAGCAGTGAAGCCTACAATGAGCAGTTCTTC. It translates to CASSEAYNEQFF.

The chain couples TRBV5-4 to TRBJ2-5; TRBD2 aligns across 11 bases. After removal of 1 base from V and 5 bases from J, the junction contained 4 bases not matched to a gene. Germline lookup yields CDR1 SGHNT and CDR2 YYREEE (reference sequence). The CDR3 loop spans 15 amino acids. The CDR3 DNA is TGTGCCAGCAGCTTGACTAGCGGGAGCCTGGAGACCCAGTACTTC. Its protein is CASSLTSGSLETQYF.

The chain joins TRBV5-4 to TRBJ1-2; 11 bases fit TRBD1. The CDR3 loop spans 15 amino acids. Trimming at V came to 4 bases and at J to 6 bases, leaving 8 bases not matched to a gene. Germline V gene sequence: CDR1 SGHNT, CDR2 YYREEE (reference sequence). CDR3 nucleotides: TGTGCCAGCAGCACCGTCGGACAGGGGGCTAATGGCTACACCTTC. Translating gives CASSTVGQGANGYTF.

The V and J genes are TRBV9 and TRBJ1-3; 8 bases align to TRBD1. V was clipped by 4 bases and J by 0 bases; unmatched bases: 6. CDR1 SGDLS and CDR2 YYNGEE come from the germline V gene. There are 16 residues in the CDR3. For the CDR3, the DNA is TGTGCCAGCAGCCCACGGACAGGGAACTCTGGAAACACCATATATTTT. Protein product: CASSPRTGNSGNTIYF. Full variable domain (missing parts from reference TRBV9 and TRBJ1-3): DSGVTQTPKHLITATGQRVTLRCSPRSGDLSVYWYQQSLDQGLQFLIQYYNGEERAKGNILERFSAQQFPDLHSELNLSSLELGDSALYFCASSPRTGNSGNTIYFGEGSWLTVV.

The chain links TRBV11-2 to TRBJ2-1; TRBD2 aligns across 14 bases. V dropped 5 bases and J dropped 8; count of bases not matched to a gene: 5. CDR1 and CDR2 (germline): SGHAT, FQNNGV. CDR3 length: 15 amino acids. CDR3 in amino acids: CASSEGLAGVYEQFF. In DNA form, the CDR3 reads TGTGCCAGCAGCGAGGGACTAGCGGGAGTATATGAGCAGTTCTTC.

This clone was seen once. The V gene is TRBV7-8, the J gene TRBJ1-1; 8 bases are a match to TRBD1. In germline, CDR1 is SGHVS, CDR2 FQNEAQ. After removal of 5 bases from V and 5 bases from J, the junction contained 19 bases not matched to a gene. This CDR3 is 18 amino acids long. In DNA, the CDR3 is TGTGCCAGCAGCCCACGGACAGGGACCAATGCGGGTAGGACTGAAGCTTTCTTT. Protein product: CASSPRTGTNAGRTEAFF.

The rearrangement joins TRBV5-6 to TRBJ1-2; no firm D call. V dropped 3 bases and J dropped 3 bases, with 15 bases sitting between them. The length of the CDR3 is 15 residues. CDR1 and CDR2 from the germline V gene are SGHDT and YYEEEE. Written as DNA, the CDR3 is TGTGCCAGCAGCTCGGTTGATCGAGGTCACTATGGCTACACCTTC. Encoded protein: CASSSVDRGHYGYTF.

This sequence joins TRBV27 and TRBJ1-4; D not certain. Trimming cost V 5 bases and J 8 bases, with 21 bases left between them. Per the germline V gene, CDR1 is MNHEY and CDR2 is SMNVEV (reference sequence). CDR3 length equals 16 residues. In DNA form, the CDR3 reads TGTGCCAGCAGTCCCCTTTTTTCGAAGGACGGCGAAAAACTGTTTTTT. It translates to CASSPLFSKDGEKLFF.

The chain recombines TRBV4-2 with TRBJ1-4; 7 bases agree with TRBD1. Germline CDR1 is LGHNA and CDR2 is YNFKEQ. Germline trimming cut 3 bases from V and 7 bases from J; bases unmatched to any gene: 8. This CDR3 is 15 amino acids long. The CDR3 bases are TGTGCCAGCAGCCAGGACGACAGGGAGGGTGAAAAACTGTTTTTT. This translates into CASSQDDREGEKLFF.

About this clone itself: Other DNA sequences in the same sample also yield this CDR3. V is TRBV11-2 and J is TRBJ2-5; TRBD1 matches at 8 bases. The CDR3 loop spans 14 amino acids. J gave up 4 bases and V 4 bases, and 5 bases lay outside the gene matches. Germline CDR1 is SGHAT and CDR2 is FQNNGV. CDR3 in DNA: TGTGCCAGCAGCTCGACAGGGGTCGGAGAGACCCAGTACTTC. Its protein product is CASSSTGVGETQYF. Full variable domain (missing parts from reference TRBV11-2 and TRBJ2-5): EAGVAQSPRYKIIEKRQSVAFWCNPISGHATLYWYQQILGQGPKLLIQFQNNGVVDDSQLPKDRFSAERLKGVDSTLKIQPAKLEDSAVYLCASSSTGVGETQYFGPGTRLLVL.

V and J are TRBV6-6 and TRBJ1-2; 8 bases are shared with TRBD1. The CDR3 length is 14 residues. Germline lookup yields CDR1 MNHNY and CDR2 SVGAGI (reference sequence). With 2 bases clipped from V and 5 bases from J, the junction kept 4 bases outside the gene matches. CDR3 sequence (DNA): TGTGCCAGCAGTTACCTGACAGGGGAGTATGGCTACACCTTC. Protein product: CASSYLTGEYGYTF.

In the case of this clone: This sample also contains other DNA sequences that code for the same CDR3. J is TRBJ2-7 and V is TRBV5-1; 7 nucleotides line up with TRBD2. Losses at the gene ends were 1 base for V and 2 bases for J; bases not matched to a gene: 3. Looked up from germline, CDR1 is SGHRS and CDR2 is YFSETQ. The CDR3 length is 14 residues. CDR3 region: CASSLSGDPYEQYF. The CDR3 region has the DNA TGCGCCAGCAGCTTGAGCGGGGACCCCTACGAGCAGTACTTC.

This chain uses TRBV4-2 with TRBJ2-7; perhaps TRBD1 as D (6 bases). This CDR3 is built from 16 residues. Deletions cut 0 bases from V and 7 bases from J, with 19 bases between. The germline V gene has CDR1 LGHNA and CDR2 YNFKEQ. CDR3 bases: TGTGCCAGCAGCCAAGATGTAATACAGGGCGGAATGGAGCAGTACTTC. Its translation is CASSQDVIQGGMEQYF.

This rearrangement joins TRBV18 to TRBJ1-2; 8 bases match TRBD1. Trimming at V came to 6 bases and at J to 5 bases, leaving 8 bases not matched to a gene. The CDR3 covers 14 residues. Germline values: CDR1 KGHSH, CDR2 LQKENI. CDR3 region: CASSPGQDYYGYTF. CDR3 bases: TGTGCCAGCTCCCCGGGACAGGATTATTATGGCTACACCTTC.

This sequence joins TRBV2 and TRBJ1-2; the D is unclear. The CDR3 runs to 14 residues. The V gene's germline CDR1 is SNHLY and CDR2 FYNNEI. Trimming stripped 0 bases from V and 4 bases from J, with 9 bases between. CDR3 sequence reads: CASSEADSLYGYTF. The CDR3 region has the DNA TGTGCCAGCAGTGAAGCAGATAGTCTCTATGGCTACACCTTC.

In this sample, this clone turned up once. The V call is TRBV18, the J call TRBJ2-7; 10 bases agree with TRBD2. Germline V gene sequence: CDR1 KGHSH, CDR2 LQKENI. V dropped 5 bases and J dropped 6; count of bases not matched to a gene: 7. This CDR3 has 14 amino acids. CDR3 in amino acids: CASSILAGEGEQYF. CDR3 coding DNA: TGTGCCAGCTCAATCCTAGCGGGAGAGGGCGAGCAGTACTTC. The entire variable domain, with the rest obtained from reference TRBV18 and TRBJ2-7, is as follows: NAGVMQNPRHLVRRRGQEARLRCSPMKGHSHVYWYRQLPEEGLKFMVYLQKENIIDESGMPKERFSAEFPKEGPSILRIQQVVRGDSAAYFCASSILAGEGEQYFGPGTRLTVT.

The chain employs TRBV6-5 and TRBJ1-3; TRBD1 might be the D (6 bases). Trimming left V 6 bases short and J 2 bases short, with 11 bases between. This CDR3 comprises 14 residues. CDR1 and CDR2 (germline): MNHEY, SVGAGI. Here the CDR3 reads CASRADRTGNTIYF. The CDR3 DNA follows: TGTGCCAGCAGGGCCGACAGGACTGGAAACACCATATATTTT.

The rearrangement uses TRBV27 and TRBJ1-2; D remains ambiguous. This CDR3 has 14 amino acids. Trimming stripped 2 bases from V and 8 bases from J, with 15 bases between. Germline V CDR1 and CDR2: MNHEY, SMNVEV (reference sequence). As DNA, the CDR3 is TGTGCCAGCAGTTTAAGTTCCTGGGGAAGCGGCTACACCTTC. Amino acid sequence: CASSLSSWGSGYTF.

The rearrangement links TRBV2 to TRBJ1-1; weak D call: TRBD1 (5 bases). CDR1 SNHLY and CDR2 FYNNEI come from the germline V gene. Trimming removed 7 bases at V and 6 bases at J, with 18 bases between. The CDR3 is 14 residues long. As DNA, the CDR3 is TGTGCCAGCACCCAGGGTTCAACGGGGCCTGAAGCTTTCTTT. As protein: CASTQGSTGPEAFF.

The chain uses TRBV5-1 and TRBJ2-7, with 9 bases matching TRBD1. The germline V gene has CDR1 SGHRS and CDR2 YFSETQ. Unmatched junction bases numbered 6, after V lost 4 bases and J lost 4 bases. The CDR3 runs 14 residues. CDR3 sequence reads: CASSAGQGLYEQYF. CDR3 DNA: TGCGCCAGCAGCGCGGGACAGGGCTTGTACGAGCAGTACTTC.

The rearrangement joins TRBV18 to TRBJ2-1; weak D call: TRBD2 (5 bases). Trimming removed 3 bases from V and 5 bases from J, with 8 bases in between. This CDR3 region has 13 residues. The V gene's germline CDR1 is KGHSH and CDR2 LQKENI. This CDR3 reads CASSPDFDNEQFF. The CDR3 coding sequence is TGTGCCAGCTCACCGGACTTTGACAATGAGCAGTTCTTC.

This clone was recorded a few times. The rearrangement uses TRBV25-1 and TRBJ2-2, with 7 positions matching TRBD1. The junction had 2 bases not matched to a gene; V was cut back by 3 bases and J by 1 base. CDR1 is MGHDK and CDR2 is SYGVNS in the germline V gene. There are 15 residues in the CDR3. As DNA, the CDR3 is TGTGCCAGCAGTGAGAACAGGGGGAACACCGGGGAGCTGTTTTTT. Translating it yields CASSENRGNTGELFF. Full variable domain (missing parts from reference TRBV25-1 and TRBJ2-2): EADIYQTPRYLVIGTGKKITLECSQTMGHDKMYWYQQDPGMELHLIHYSYGVNSTEKGDLSSESTVSRIRTEHFPLTLESARPSHTSQYLCASSENRGNTGELFFGEGSRLTVL.

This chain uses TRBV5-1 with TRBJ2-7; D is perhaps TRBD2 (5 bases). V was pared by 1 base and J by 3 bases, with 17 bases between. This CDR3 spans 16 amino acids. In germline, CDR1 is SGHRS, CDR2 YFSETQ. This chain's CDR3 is CASSLSTAGTVYEQYF. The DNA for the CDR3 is TGCGCCAGCAGCTTGTCTACTGCGGGTACCGTCTACGAGCAGTACTTC.

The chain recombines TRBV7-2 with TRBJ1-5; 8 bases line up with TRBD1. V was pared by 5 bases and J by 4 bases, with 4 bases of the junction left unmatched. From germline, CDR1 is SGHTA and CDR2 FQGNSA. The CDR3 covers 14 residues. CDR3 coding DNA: TGTGCCAGCAGCGATCGGACAGGGAATCAGCCCCAGCATTTT. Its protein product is CASSDRTGNQPQHF. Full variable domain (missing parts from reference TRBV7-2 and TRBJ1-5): GAGVSQSPSNKVTEKGKDVELRCDPISGHTALYWYRQSLGQGLEFLIYFQGNSAPDKSGLPSDRFSAERTGGSVSTLTIQRTQQEDSAVYLCASSDRTGNQPQHFGDGTRLSIL.

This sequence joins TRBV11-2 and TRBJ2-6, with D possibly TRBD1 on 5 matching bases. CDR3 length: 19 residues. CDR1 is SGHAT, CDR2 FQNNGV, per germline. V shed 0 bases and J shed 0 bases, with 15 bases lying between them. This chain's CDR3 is CASSLEVYRISSGANVLTF. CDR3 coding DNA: TGTGCCAGCAGCTTAGAGGTGTACAGGATCTCCTCTGGGGCCAACGTCCTGACTTTC.

The CDR3 region has the DNA TGCGCCAGCGGGGATCAGGGTTCGGCAGCTTTCTTT. This gives the protein CASGDQGSAAFF. V gene TRBV5-1 combines with J gene TRBJ1-1; a weak D match, TRBD1 (5 bases). The CDR3 consists of 12 residues. Trimming left V 7 bases short and J 10 bases short, with 17 bases between. Per germline, CDR1 SGHRS and CDR2 YFSETQ.

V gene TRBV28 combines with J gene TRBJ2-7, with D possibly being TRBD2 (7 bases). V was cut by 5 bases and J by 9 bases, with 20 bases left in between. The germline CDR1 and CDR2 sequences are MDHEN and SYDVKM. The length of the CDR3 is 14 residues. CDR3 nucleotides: TGTGCCAGCAGTATTCCCTCGGCGGGGGCGGCGCAGTACTTC. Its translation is CASSIPSAGAAQYF. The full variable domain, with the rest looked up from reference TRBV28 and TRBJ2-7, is DVKVTQSSRYLVKRTGEKVFLECVQDMDHENMFWYRQDPGLGLRLIYFSYDVKMKEKGDIPEGYSVSREKKERFSLILESASTNQTSMYLCASSIPSAGAAQYFGPGTRLTVT.

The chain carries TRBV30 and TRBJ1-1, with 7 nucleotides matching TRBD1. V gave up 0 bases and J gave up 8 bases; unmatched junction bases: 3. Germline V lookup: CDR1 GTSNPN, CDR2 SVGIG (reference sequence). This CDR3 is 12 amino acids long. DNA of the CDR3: TGTGCCTGGAGTGTGACAGGGATGGAAGCTTTCTTT. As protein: CAWSVTGMEAFF.

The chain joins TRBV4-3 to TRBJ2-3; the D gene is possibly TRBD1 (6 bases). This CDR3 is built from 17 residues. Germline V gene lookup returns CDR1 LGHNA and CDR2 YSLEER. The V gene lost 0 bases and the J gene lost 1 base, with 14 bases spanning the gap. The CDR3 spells CASSQEQGFPGTDTQYF. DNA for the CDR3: TGCGCCAGCAGCCAAGAGCAGGGGTTCCCCGGCACAGATACGCAGTATTTT.

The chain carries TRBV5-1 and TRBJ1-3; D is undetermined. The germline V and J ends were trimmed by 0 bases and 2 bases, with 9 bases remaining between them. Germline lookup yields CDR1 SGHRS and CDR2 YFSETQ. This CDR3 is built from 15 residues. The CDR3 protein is CASSLAGYPGNTIYF. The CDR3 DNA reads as TGCGCCAGCAGCTTGGCGGGATACCCTGGAAACACCATATATTTT.

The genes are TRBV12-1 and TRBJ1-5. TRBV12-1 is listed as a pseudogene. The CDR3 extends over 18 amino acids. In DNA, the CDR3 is TGTGCCAGCAGCCGGAAGCGGCCTTCCCGTTATAGCAATCAGCCCCAGCATTTT. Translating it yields CASSRKRPSRYSNQPQHF.